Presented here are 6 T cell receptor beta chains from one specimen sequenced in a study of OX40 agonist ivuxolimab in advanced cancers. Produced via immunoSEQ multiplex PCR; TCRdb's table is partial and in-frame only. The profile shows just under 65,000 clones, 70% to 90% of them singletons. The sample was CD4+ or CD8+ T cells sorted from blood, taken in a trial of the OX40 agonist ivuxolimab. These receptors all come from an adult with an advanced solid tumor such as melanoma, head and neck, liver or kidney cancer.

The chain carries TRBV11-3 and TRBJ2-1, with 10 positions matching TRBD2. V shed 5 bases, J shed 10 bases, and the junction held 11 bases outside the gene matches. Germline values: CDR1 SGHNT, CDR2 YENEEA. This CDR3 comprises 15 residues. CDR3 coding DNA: TGTGCCAGCAGCAGGGGAGGGACTAGCGATCGGGAGCAGTTCTTC. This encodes CASSRGGTSDREQFF.

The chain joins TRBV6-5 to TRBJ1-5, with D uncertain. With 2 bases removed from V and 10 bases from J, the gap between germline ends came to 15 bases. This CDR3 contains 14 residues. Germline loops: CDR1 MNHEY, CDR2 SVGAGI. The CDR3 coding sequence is TGTGCCAGCAGTTACCCTCAAGTCGCTTCTCCCCAGCATTTT. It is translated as CASSYPQVASPQHF.

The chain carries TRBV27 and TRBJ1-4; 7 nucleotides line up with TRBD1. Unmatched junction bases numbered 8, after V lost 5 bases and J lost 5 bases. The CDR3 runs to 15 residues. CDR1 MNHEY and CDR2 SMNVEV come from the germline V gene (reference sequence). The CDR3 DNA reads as TGTGCCAGCAGTCCTCCGGGACAGTCCAATGAAAAACTGTTTTTT. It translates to CASSPPGQSNEKLFF.

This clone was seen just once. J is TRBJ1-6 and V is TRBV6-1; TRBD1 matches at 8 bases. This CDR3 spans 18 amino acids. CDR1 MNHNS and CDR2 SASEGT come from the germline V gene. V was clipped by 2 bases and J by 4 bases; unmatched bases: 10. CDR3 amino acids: CASSEFSGQGFYNSPLHF. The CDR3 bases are TGTGCCAGCAGTGAATTTTCAGGACAGGGATTTTATAATTCACCCCTCCACTTT.

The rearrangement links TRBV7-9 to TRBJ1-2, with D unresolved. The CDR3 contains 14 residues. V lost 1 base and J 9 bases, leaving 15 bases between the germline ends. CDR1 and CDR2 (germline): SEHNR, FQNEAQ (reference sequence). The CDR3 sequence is CASSLVGAGGRYTF. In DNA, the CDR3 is TGTGCCAGCAGCTTAGTAGGTGCGGGTGGACGCTACACCTTC.

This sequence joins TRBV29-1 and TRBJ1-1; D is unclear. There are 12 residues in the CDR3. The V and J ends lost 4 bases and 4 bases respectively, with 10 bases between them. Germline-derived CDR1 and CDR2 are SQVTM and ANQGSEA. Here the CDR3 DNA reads TGCAGCGTTGTCCCCTTGAGCACTGAAGCTTTCTTT. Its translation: CSVVPLSTEAFF.